This TCR beta chain was found in a study of T cell responses to AZD1222 COVID-19 vaccine. Study-level results: Once two AZD1222 doses were given, Spike-specific TCR breadth and depth went up. Unmutated variant regions are reportedly targeted by nearly half of spike-specific TCRs.

Method: immunoSEQ multiplex PCR; TCRdb's copy keeps in-frame clones and lacks some. The sample contains 95,000 to 150,000 clones, about 89% of which appear only once. As to this clone: Antigen specificity is unknown.

Germline values: CDR1 KGHSH, CDR2 LQKENI. The germline V and J ends were trimmed by 1 base and 6 bases, with 7 bases remaining between them. The CDR3 consists of 14 residues. Here the sequenced sample was peripheral blood, taken on day 0 of AZD1222 vaccination. This chain uses TRBV18 with TRBJ1-6; D unresolved. The TCR sequence derives from an adult in good health. Written as DNA, the CDR3 is TGTGCCAGCTCACCACGGGTAGCTAATTCACCCCTCCACTTT. Translating it yields CASSPRVANSPLHF.